The 15 T cell receptor beta chains below all came from one sample that was sequenced in a study of blood T cell repertoires in COVID-19. Repertoires were generated with immunoSEQ multiplex PCR, while TCRdb's copy carries only in-frame clones and drops some. This table has under 250,000 clones, approximately 80% appearing once. What was sequenced was peripheral blood. The receptors shown here come from a woman aged 18-29 years with acute or convalescent COVID-19.

The chain joins TRBV5-1 to TRBJ2-3; 8 bases match TRBD1. CDR1 and CDR2 from the germline V gene are SGHRS and YFSETQ. V lost 0 bases and J lost 4; bases outside the gene matches: 7. This CDR3 region has 16 residues. Written as DNA, the CDR3 is TGCGCCAGCAGCTTGGGCAGGACAGGGTTGGCAGATACGCAGTATTTT. Protein: CASSLGRTGLADTQYF.

This clone was recorded a few times. This sequence joins TRBV7-2 and TRBJ1-1; no reliable D call. Germline V gives CDR1 SGHTA, CDR2 FQGNSA. The V end was cut by 0 bases, the J end by 6 bases, with 8 bases between. CDR3 size: 13 residues. The CDR3 DNA sequence: TGTGCCAGCAGCTTAGCTTTGAGCGCTGAAGCTTTCTTT. Its protein is CASSLALSAEAFF.

The rearrangement links TRBV6-4 to TRBJ1-2, with 7 positions matching TRBD1. The CDR3 spans 13 residues. J lost 1 base, V lost 5 bases, and 1 base had no gene match. CDR1 and CDR2 (germline): MRHNA, SNTAGT. The CDR3 protein is CASSPGGNYGYTF. The DNA of the CDR3 is TGTGCCAGCAGTCCAGGGGGTAACTATGGCTACACCTTC.

The rearrangement uses TRBV5-5 and TRBJ1-1; tentative D call: TRBD1 (5 bases). V was clipped by 1 base and J by 4 bases, with 14 bases between them. The CDR3 has 15 amino acids. Germline loops: CDR1 SGHKS, CDR2 YYEKEE (reference sequence). The CDR3 here is CASSLSDFGGTEAFF. The CDR3 DNA is TGTGCCAGCAGCTTGTCGGACTTCGGGGGCACTGAAGCTTTCTTT.

CDR3 amino acids: CASRSQGTSGRIGGELFF. In DNA, the CDR3 is TGTGCCAGCCGTTCTCAGGGGACTAGCGGGAGAATCGGCGGGGAGCTGTTTTTT. The chain is built from TRBV2 and TRBJ2-2; 14 bases align to TRBD2. Losses at the gene ends were 8 bases for V and 7 bases for J; bases not matched to a gene: 15. This CDR3 is 18 amino acids long. CDR1 is SNHLY and CDR2 is FYNNEI in the germline V gene.

The chain has TRBV5-8 and TRBJ1-1; D unresolved. V was trimmed by 4 bases and J by 3 bases, leaving 13 bases between them. This CDR3 is built from 14 residues. The germline V gene has CDR1 SGHTS and CDR2 YDEGEE. The CDR3 coding sequence is TGTGCCAGCAGCCCCATAGGAGGGTACACTGAAGCTTTCTTT. Amino acid sequence: CASSPIGGYTEAFF.

The rearrangement links TRBV6-2 or TRBV6-3 to TRBJ2-1; 9 nucleotides match TRBD2. With V trimmed by 2 bases and J by 6 bases, 11 bases remained unmatched. The CDR3 has 17 amino acids. Germline values: CDR1 MNHEY, CDR2 SVGEGT. The CDR3 is CASSYVVVAGVTNEQFF. The CDR3 region has the DNA TGTGCCAGCAGTTACGTTGTAGTAGCGGGAGTGACCAATGAGCAGTTCTTC.

DNA for the CDR3: TGCGCCAGCAGCCCTAAGGGGAGGGAAAAACTGTTTTTT. Translating gives CASSPKGREKLFF. This sequence joins TRBV10-2 and TRBJ1-4; the D gene is possibly TRBD1 (5 bases). CDR3 length: 13 amino acids. The ends were cut back, 6 bases at V and 8 bases at J, with 13 bases in the middle. Germline-derived CDR1 and CDR2 are WSHSY and SAAADI.

V usage is TRBV5-1 and J usage is TRBJ2-5, with D tentatively TRBD2 (5 bases). V was shortened by 6 bases and J by 5 bases, with 14 bases between the two germline ends. CDR3 length: 13 amino acids. The germline V gene has CDR1 SGHRS and CDR2 YFSETQ. The CDR3 loop reads CASTSIPGETQYF. The CDR3 nucleotides are TGCGCCAGCACGAGTATCCCGGGGGAGACCCAGTACTTC.

J is TRBJ2-7 and V is TRBV27, with 7 bases identical to TRBD2. Germline CDR1 and CDR2: MNHEY and SMNVEV (reference sequence). V lost 3 bases, J lost 4 bases, and 6 bases stayed unmatched. This CDR3 is 14 amino acids long. CDR3: CASSFAGEGYEQYF. DNA of the CDR3: TGTGCCAGCAGTTTCGCGGGAGAGGGGTACGAGCAGTACTTC.

This chain links TRBV7-6 with TRBJ2-1; a weak D match, TRBD2 (6 bases). Deletions cut 0 bases from V and 8 bases from J, with 14 bases between. The CDR3 contains 15 residues. Per germline, CDR1 SGHVS and CDR2 FNYEAQ. The CDR3 nucleotides read TGTGCCAGCAGCTTAGCCTCGCGGGACGACGATGAGCAGTTCTTC. Its translation is CASSLASRDDDEQFF.

The chain recombines TRBV10-1 with TRBJ2-7, with 10 bases lining up with TRBD1. Germline V CDR1 and CDR2: WNHNN, SYGVQD (reference sequence). The CDR3 is 14 residues long. V lost 6 bases and J lost 5; bases outside the gene matches: 7. The CDR3 region is CASSGTGVMDEQYF. The CDR3 nucleotides read TGCGCCAGCAGCGGGACAGGGGTTATGGACGAGCAGTACTTC.

This clone was seen many times. The chain recombines TRBV3-1 (or the pseudogene TRBV3-2) with TRBJ2-1; D unresolved. The CDR3 runs 12 residues. CDR1 is LGHDT, CDR2 YNNKEL, per germline (reference sequence). Trimming removed 0 bases from V and 10 bases from J, with 7 bases in between. This chain's CDR3 is CASSQDILEQFF. The DNA for the CDR3 is TGTGCCAGCAGCCAAGATATCCTAGAGCAGTTCTTC.

This clone has only a few counts. The V gene is TRBV3-1 (or the pseudogene TRBV3-2), the J gene TRBJ2-1, with 9 bases lining up with TRBD1. Germline V CDR1 and CDR2: LGHDT, YNNKEL (reference sequence). The V segment lost 1 base and the J segment 2 bases; nucleotides outside the gene matches: 12. This CDR3 contains 19 residues. In nucleotides, the CDR3 is TGTGCCAGCAGCCAAGTCGGCGGGACAGGGCCCTTTCCCTACAATGAGCAGTTCTTC. Its protein is CASSQVGGTGPFPYNEQFF.

The rearrangement uses TRBV29-1 and TRBJ2-3, with a weak D call TRBD1 (6 bases). Between the trimmed V and J ends, which lost 4 bases and 2 bases, there was a span of 10 bases. Germline V lookup: CDR1 SQVTM, CDR2 ANQGSEA. The CDR3 loop spans 13 amino acids. This CDR3 reads CSVGGRNTDTQYF. For the CDR3, the DNA is TGCAGCGTTGGGGGGCGTAACACAGATACGCAGTATTTT.